This T cell receptor beta chain was recovered during a study of blood T cell repertoires in COVID-19. Study as a whole: Both acute and convalescent COVID-19 samples were obtained from the United States, Italy and Spain. T cells, B-cell-depleted T cells, or PBMCs supplied cDNA or gDNA.

The CDR3 has 16 residues. Germline V gene sequence: CDR1 LGHNA, CDR2 YNFKEQ. V was clipped by 0 bases and J by 8 bases, with 19 bases between them. Authors' methods: Estimation of nucleated cell counts was performed using reference gene primer amplification. The repertoire was sequenced with immunoSEQ multiplex PCR; TCRdb's copy has only in-frame clones and lacks some. Clone size and V and J calls were adopted from that table, with D and trimming inferred from the DNA. The table lists 35,000 to 45,000 clones, 65% to 80% of them singletons. The receptor comes from a man aged 60-69 years with active COVID-19. Input material: peripheral blood. The gene calls are TRBV4-2 and TRBJ1-2; D perhaps matches TRBD1 (5 bases). The chain's CDR3 is CASSQEEWQGTGGYTF. The CDR3 DNA sequence: TGTGCCAGCAGCCAAGAAGAGTGGCAGGGAACGGGCGGCTACACCTTC.